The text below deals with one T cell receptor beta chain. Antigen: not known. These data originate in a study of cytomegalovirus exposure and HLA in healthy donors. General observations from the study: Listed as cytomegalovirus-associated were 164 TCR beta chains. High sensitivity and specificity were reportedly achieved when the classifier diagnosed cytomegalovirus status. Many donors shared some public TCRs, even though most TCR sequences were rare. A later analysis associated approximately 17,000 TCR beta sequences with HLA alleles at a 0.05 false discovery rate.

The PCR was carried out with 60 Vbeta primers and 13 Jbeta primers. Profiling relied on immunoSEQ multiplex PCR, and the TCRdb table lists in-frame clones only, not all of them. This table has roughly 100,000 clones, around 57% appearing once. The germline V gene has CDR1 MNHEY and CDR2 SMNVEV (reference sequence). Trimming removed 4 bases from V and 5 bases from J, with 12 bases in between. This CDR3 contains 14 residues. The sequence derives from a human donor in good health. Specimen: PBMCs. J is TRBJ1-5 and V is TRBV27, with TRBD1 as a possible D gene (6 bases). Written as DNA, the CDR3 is TGTGCCAGCAGTTGGGGGCCCGGAGATCAGCCCCAGCATTTT. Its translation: CASSWGPGDQPQHF.